This passage covers 20 T cell receptor beta chains from one sample sequenced in a study of blood T cell repertoires in COVID-19. Sequencing was performed with immunoSEQ multiplex PCR; in TCRdb, only in-frame clones are kept and a portion is missing. The sample consists of 150,000 to 180,000 clones, approximately 83% of them appearing once. Sequenced sample: peripheral blood. These receptors all stem from a woman aged 55-69 years with acute or convalescent COVID-19.

In DNA form, the CDR3 reads TGTGCCAGTCGTGGACAGGGGGGGTCCTGGGAGCTGTTTTTT. This gives the protein CASRGQGGSWELFF. The chain links TRBV19 to TRBJ2-2; 10 bases line up with TRBD1. CDR3 length: 14 residues. CDR1 LNHDA and CDR2 SQIVND come from the germline V gene (reference sequence). J was trimmed by 9 bases and V by 8 bases; bases with no gene match: 9.

The chain uses TRBV28 and TRBJ2-7; 10 nucleotides align to TRBD1. J lost 7 bases, V lost 5 bases, and 14 bases had no gene match. The CDR3 has 16 amino acids. The germline CDR1 and CDR2 sequences are MDHEN and SYDVKM. The CDR3 DNA is TGTGCCAGCAGTGGCCCCGGACAGGGGGTCGCGGGGGAGCAGTACGTC. Encoded protein: CASSGPGQGVAGEQYV.

The V gene is TRBV15, the J gene TRBJ2-7, with a tentative D call TRBD1 (7 bases). V lost 5 bases, J lost 5 bases, and 16 bases lay in between. This CDR3 is built from 14 residues. The germline V gene has CDR1 LNHNV and CDR2 YYDKDF (reference sequence). The CDR3 sequence: CATSEQGWGDEQYF. The CDR3 DNA follows: TGTGCCACCAGCGAACAGGGGTGGGGGGACGAGCAGTACTTC.

This chain uses TRBV4-1 with TRBJ1-2, with 8 bases that match TRBD1. Germline V gene lookup returns CDR1 MGHRA and CDR2 YSYEKL. V lost 1 base and J lost 4; bases outside the gene matches: 2. The CDR3 contains 14 residues. CDR3: CASSQGTGTYGYTF. The CDR3 nucleotides read TGCGCCAGCAGCCAAGGGACAGGGACCTATGGCTACACCTTC.

The chain links TRBV3-1 (or the pseudogene TRBV3-2) to TRBJ1-2; 8 bases are shared with TRBD1. The CDR3 is made up of 14 amino acids. Germline V CDR1 and CDR2: LGHDT, YNNKEL (reference sequence). The J segment lost 8 bases and the V segment lost 1 base, leaving 6 bases of the junction unmatched. CDR3 residues: CASSQGSGGLGYTF. As DNA, the CDR3 is TGTGCCAGCAGCCAAGGATCAGGGGGCTTGGGCTACACCTTC.

The chain employs TRBV5-1 and TRBJ2-1; possible D gene TRBD2, 5 bases. The CDR3 consists of 15 residues. Germline loops: CDR1 SGHRS, CDR2 YFSETQ. Trimming stripped 3 bases from V and 4 bases from J, with 14 bases between. The CDR3 reads CASSSPEGVYNEQFF. In DNA, the CDR3 is TGCGCCAGCAGCTCGCCCGAGGGAGTGTACAATGAGCAGTTCTTC.

V and J are TRBV2 and TRBJ1-1; TRBD1 matches 7 bases. Trimming removed 7 bases from V and 4 bases from J; junction bases left unmatched: 12. CDR3 length: 15 amino acids. Germline V lookup: CDR1 SNHLY, CDR2 FYNNEI. The CDR3 spells CASIGVDRAATEAFF. The CDR3 DNA sequence: TGTGCCAGCATCGGTGTAGACAGGGCTGCCACTGAAGCTTTCTTT.

The rearrangement joins TRBV5-1 to TRBJ2-1, with D perhaps matching TRBD2 (5 bases). V was cut by 7 bases and J by 7 bases, with 24 bases left in between. In germline, CDR1 is SGHRS, CDR2 YFSETQ. The length of the CDR3 is 16 residues. DNA of the CDR3: TGCGCCAGCCTCGAGATGGGCCTCACGGGAAAGAATGAGCAGTTCTTC. Protein: CASLEMGLTGKNEQFF.

CDR3 coding DNA: TGTGCCAGCAGTTTCGGACAGGGGGCGCTTTCTGATTCACCCCTCCACTTT. This sequence encodes CASSFGQGALSDSPLHF. The gene calls are TRBV6-2 or TRBV6-3 and TRBJ1-6, with 11 bases fitting TRBD1. V gave up 4 bases and J gave up 8 bases; unmatched junction bases: 10. Germline CDR1 is MNHEY and CDR2 is SVGEGT. The CDR3 is made up of 17 amino acids.

This clone was detected only once. The rearrangement links TRBV6-5 to TRBJ2-1, with D unclear. CDR3 length equals 12 residues. V was pared by 10 bases and J by 2 bases, with 9 bases between. The germline CDR1 and CDR2 sequences are MNHEY and SVGAGI. The CDR3 is CATRATYNEQFF. CDR3 in DNA: TGTGCCACCCGTGCGACCTACAATGAGCAGTTCTTC.

J is TRBJ1-2 and V is TRBV27, with TRBD1 matching over 8 bases. Germline CDR1 reads MNHEY; CDR2 reads SMNVEV (reference sequence). V shed 2 bases, J shed 2 bases, and the junction held 7 bases outside the gene matches. There are 16 residues in the CDR3. CDR3: CASSLRRRQGNYGYTF. The CDR3 region has the DNA TGTGCCAGCAGTTTACGACGCCGACAGGGGAACTATGGCTACACCTTC.

The gene calls are TRBV19 and TRBJ2-3; TRBD1 matches at 8 bases. Trimming took 8 bases from V and 4 from J; bases not matched to a gene: 5. The germline V gene encodes CDR1 LNHDA and CDR2 SQIVND (reference sequence). The CDR3 totals 13 residues. Written as DNA, the CDR3 is TGTGCCAGTTCCGACAGGGGCGCAGATACGCAGTATTTT. The encoded protein is CASSDRGADTQYF.

The chain carries TRBV5-8 and TRBJ2-7; 8 nucleotides line up with TRBD1. Germline CDR1 is SGHTS and CDR2 is YDEGEE. This CDR3 is built from 14 residues. The J segment lost 5 bases and the V segment lost 2 bases, leaving 6 bases of the junction unmatched. CDR3 nucleotide sequence: TGTGCCAGCAGCTTAAACGACAGGGGCAACGAGCAGTACTTC. Protein: CASSLNDRGNEQYF.

The genes are TRBV4-2 and TRBJ2-1; TRBD2 matches at 9 bases. The junction had 10 bases not matched to a gene; V was cut back by 0 bases and J by 7 bases. The CDR3 runs to 17 residues. Germline V gene lookup returns CDR1 LGHNA and CDR2 YNFKEQ. The CDR3 loop reads CASSQDELAGGSNEQFF. The CDR3 coding sequence is TGTGCCAGCAGCCAAGATGAACTGGCGGGGGGGAGTAATGAGCAGTTCTTC.

In its sample, this clone was seen a few times. This chain connects TRBV28 to TRBJ1-2; D perhaps matches TRBD1 (6 bases). Deletions cut 2 bases from V and 4 bases from J, with 11 bases between. CDR1 and CDR2 (germline): MDHEN, SYDVKM. The CDR3 extends over 14 amino acids. This chain's CDR3 is CASSLIGTPYGYTF. DNA for the CDR3: TGTGCCAGCAGTTTAATCGGGACACCCTATGGCTACACCTTC.

This clone was picked up many times. This rearrangement joins TRBV2 to TRBJ2-7, with 8 bases that match TRBD1. The trim removed 6 bases at V and 3 bases at J, leaving 7 bases unmatched. This CDR3 contains 14 residues. Germline CDR1 reads SNHLY; CDR2 reads FYNNEI. In DNA form, the CDR3 reads TGTGCCAGCAGCCGAAGGGGACAGGACTACGAGCAGTACTTC. It specifies CASSRRGQDYEQYF.

The chain links TRBV6-5 to TRBJ1-5; 8 nucleotides agree with TRBD1. The CDR3 is 14 residues long. J lost 9 bases, V lost 6 bases, and 10 bases had no gene match. Germline V CDR1 and CDR2: MNHEY, SVGAGI. In DNA form, the CDR3 reads TGTGCCAGCAGCCCCGGGACAGGCGGGCGGCCCCAGCATTTT. Translated, it gives CASSPGTGGRPQHF.

The V gene is TRBV7-2, the J gene TRBJ2-3, with 11 bases fitting TRBD2. Trimming took 0 bases from V and 2 from J; bases not matched to a gene: 10. Germline V CDR1 and CDR2: SGHTA, FQGNSA. The CDR3 is 19 amino acids. CDR3 sequence: CASSLALLAGGRATDTQYF. CDR3 DNA sequence: TGTGCCAGCAGCTTAGCCCTCCTAGCGGGGGGAAGGGCCACAGATACGCAGTATTTT.

This clone has only a few counts. The rearrangement joins TRBV5-1 to TRBJ2-5; D remains unclear. The CDR3 loop spans 13 amino acids. Germline values: CDR1 SGHRS, CDR2 YFSETQ. Trimming removed 3 bases at V and 5 bases at J, with 11 bases between. The CDR3 sequence is CASSSLSSETQYF. The CDR3 DNA is TGCGCCAGCAGCTCGCTGAGTTCGGAGACCCAGTACTTC. Full variable domain (rest looked up from reference TRBV5-1 and TRBJ2-5): KAGVTQTPRYLIKTRGQQVTLSCSPISGHRSVSWYQQTPGQGLQFLFEYFSETQRNKGNFPGRFSGRQFSNSRSEMNVSTLELGDSALYLCASSSLSSETQYFGPGTRLLVL.

The chain couples TRBV6-5 to TRBJ1-2; 10 bases are a match to TRBD1. The CDR3 has 12 amino acids. Germline V gene data show CDR1 as MNHEY and CDR2 as SVGAGI. V gave up 4 bases and J gave up 8 bases; unmatched junction bases: 1. In DNA form, the CDR3 reads TGTGCCAGCAGTTGGGGACAGGGGGGCTACACCTTC. It codes for CASSWGQGGYTF.